This T cell receptor beta chain comes out of a study of shared clonotypes between healthy human individuals. The protocol was immunoSEQ multiplex PCR, while the TCRdb copy is restricted to in-frame clones and leaves out a portion. The sample lists about 2.1 million clones; 80% to 95% were seen once. In germline, CDR1 is ENHRY, CDR2 SYGVKD. The V end was cut by 11 bases, the J end by 6 bases, with 16 bases between. The CDR3 loop spans 13 amino acids. The naive CD8 population came from CD45RO-negative cells selected for CCR7, without terminally differentiated effector memory CD45RA+ cells. The specimen sequenced was naive CD8+ T cells from PBMCs. The clonotype originates from a man aged 18-30 years in good health. Some clones in this sample may be carry-over from other donors' samples. This sequence joins TRBV10-3 and TRBJ2-2, with D uncertain. CDR3 bases: TGTGCCGCCCGCTTAGTTAGTGCCGGGGAGCTGTTTTTT. Encoded protein: CAARLVSAGELFF.